This is a list of T cell receptor beta chains from one sample in a study of blood T cell repertoires in COVID-19. Some clones are missing from TCRdb's copy, which holds only in-frame ones; the method was immunoSEQ multiplex PCR. The profile shows about 99,000 clones, 65% to 85% of them singletons. Sequencing was carried out using peripheral blood. These receptors were obtained from a man between 70 and 80 years old with active or convalescent COVID-19. The CDR3 runs from the conserved cysteine through the conserved F or W. The D gene is left open where the match is weak. The size entry is marked missing in some rows and otherwise reads once, few, many or a size class.

TRBV7-9	-	TRBD1	TRBJ2-5	CASSTGQGRETQYF	TGTGCCAGCAGCACGGGACAGGGACGGGAGACCCAGTACTTC
TRBV18	-	-	TRBJ1-5	CASSQETSNQPQHF	TGTGCCAGCTCACAGGAGACTAGCAATCAGCCCCAGCATTTT
TRBV6-5	-	-	TRBJ2-5	CATYEKVQETQYF	TGTGCCACGTACGAGAAAGTCCAAGAGACCCAGTACTTC
TRBV27	-	TRBD2	TRBJ2-3	CARTSSGGPTDTQYF	TGTGCCAGGACTAGTAGCGGGGGGCCCACAGATACGCAGTATTTT
TRBV7-3	-	TRBD1	TRBJ1-2	CASSHDTGGGYTF	TGTGCCAGCAGCCACGATACAGGGGGAGGCTACACCTTC
TRBV18	-	TRBD1	TRBJ2-5	CASSPGPGQGPGQETQYF	TGTGCCAGCTCACCAGGCCCCGGACAGGGGCCAGGCCAAGAGACCCAGTACTTC
TRBV7-2	-	-	TRBJ2-6	CASSFWLSGANVLTF	TGTGCCAGCAGCTTTTGGCTCTCTGGGGCCAACGTCCTGACTTTC
TRBV11-3	-	TRBD1	TRBJ2-1	CASSLGGTGVYNEQFF	TGTGCCAGCAGCTTAGGTGGGACAGGAGTATACAATGAGCAGTTCTTC
TRBV6-5	-	-	TRBJ1-4	CASSYSIARSNEKLFF	TGTGCCAGCAGTTACTCGATCGCCAGAAGTAATGAAAAACTGTTTTTT
TRBV29-1	-	TRBD1	TRBJ1-5	CSVATGGGNQPQHF	TGCAGCGTAGCGACAGGGGGAGGCAATCAGCCCCAGCATTTT
TRBV5-1	-	-	TRBJ2-5	CASSLPPGQETQYF	TGCGCCAGCAGCTTACCCCCAGGGCAAGAGACCCAGTACTTC
TRBV27	-	TRBD2	TRBJ2-2	CASSSLAGGFNTGELFF	TGTGCCAGCAGTTCACTAGCGGGGGGATTTAACACCGGGGAGCTGTTTTTT
TRBV12-3/TRBV12-4	-	TRBD1	TRBJ2-5	CASTRGGRETQYF	TGTGCCAGCACTCGAGGGGGCCGGGAGACCCAGTACTTC
TRBV6-5	-	-	TRBJ1-1	CASSYSIGGSTEAFF	TGTGCCAGCAGTTACTCGATCGGTGGGAGCACTGAAGCTTTCTTT
TRBV3-1/TRBV3-2	-	TRBD1	TRBJ2-7	CASSHRDRDYEQYF	TGTGCCAGCAGTCACCGGGACAGGGATTACGAGCAGTACTTC
TRBV5-1	-	-	TRBJ1-4	CASAAGGRVNEKLFF	TGCGCCAGCGCGGCCGGTGGCAGGGTTAATGAAAAACTGTTTTTT
TRBV19	few	-	TRBJ1-1	CASSILVFRVTEAFF	TGTGCCAGTAGTATTTTGGTTTTCAGGGTCACTGAAGCTTTCTTT
TRBV5-6	-	TRBD2	TRBJ2-1	CASSFRGTSNEQFF	TGTGCCAGCAGCTTTCGGGGGACTAGCAATGAGCAGTTCTTC
TRBV2	-	-	TRBJ1-1	CASTPGGSEAFF	TGTGCCAGCACCCCGGGGGGGTCTGAAGCTTTCTTT
TRBV5-3	-	TRBD2	TRBJ2-7	CASRLERGEGDEQYF	TGTGCCTCTCGCCTCGAGCGGGGGGAGGGAGACGAGCAGTACTTC
TRBV30	-	TRBD1	TRBJ2-3	CACPYRDRTTDTQYF	TGTGCCTGCCCATACCGGGACAGGACCACAGATACGCAGTATTTT
TRBV18	-	TRBD2	TRBJ2-1	CASSPEAGGQSSYNEQFF	TGTGCCAGCTCACCCGAAGCGGGGGGGCAAAGCTCCTACAATGAGCAGTTCTTC